This T cell receptor beta chain appears in the sequencing data of a study of T cells in Graves' hyperthyroidism and ophthalmopathy. The sample holds many counts of this clonotype. Template material for amplifying TCR beta CDR3 regions consisted of RNA transcripts. During a first-round RT-PCR of the TCR CDR3, the HTBI primer set was used. TCRdb ran MiXCR on the multiplex PCR reads and lists one entry per CDR3 protein. The sample holds nearly 600,000 distinct CDR3 sequences, about 14% seen once. Trimming pared 6 bases from V and 6 bases from J, leaving 21 bases between. The CDR3 loop spans 15 amino acids. Looked up from germline, CDR1 is SEHNR and CDR2 is FQNEAQ (reference sequence).

This chain connects TRBV7-9 to TRBJ2-7; D possibly corresponds to TRBD1 (6 bases). This sequence originates from a woman aged 18-35 years with Graves' ophthalmopathy. The sample was blood. The CDR3 loop is CASRRIQGRLGEQYF. CDR3 coding DNA: TGTGCCAGCAGACGCATACAGGGAAGGTTGGGCGAGCAGTACTTC.